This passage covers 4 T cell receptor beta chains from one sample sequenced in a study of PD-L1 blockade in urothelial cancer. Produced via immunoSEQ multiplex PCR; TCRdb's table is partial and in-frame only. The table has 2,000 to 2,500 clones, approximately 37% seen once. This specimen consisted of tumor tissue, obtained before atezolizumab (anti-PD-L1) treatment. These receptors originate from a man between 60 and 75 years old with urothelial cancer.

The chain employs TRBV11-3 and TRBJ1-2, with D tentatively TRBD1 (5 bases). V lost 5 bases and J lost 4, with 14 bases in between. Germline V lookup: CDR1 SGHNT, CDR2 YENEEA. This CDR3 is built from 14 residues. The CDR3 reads CASSPRVDIYGYTF. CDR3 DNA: TGTGCCAGCAGCCCAAGAGTGGACATCTATGGCTACACCTTC.

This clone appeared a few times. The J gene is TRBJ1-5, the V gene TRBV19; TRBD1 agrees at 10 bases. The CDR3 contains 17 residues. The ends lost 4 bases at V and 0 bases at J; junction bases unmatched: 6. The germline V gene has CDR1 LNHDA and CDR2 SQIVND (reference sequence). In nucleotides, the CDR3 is TGTGCCAGTAGTAGGGACAGGGGACAACGTAGCAATCAGCCCCAGCATTTT. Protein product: CASSRDRGQRSNQPQHF.

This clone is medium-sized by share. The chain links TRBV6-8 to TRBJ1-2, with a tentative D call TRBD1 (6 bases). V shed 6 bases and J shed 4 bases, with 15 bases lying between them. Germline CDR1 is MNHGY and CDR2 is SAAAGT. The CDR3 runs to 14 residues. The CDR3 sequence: CASRGPEQGYGYTF. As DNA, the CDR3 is TGTGCCAGCAGGGGGCCTGAACAGGGCTATGGCTACACCTTC.

The CDR3 reads CASSPAVHQETQYF. CDR3 in DNA: TGCGCCAGCAGCCCGGCAGTCCACCAAGAGACCCAGTACTTC. This rearrangement joins TRBV4-1 to TRBJ2-5, with no clear D. The CDR3 totals 14 residues. The ends were cut back, 4 bases at V and 0 bases at J, with 9 bases in the middle. Germline V gene data show CDR1 as MGHRA and CDR2 as YSYEKL.